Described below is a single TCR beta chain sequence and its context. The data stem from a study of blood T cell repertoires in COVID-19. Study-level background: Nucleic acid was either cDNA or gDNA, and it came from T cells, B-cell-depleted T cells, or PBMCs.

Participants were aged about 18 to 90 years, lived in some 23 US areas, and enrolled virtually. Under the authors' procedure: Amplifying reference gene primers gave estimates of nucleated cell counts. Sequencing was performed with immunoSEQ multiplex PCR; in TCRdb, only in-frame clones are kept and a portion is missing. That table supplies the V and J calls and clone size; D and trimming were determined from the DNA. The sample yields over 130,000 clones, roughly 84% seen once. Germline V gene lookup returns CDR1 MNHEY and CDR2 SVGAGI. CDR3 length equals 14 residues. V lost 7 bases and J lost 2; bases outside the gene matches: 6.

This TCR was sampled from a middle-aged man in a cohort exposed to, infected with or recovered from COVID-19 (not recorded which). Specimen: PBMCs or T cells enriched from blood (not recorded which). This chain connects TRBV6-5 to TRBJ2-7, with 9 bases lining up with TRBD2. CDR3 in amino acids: CASTSGTITYEQYF. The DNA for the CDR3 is TGTGCCAGCACTAGCGGGACGATTACCTACGAGCAGTACTTC.